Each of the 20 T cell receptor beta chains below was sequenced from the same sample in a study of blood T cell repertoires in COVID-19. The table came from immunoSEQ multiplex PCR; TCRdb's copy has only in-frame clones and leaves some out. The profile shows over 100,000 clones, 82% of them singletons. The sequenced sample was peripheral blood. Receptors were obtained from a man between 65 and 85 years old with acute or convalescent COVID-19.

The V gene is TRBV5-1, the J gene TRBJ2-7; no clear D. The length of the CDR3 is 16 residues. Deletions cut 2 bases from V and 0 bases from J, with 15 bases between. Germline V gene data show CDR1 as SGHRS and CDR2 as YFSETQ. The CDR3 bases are TGCGCCAGCAGCTTAAGACCCACTACTGGCTCCTACGAGCAGTACTTC. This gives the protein CASSLRPTTGSYEQYF.

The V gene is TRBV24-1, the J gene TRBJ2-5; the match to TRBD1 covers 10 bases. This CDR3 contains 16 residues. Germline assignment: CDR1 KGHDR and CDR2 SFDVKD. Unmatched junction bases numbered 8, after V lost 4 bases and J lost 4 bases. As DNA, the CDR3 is TGTGCCACCAGTGAGACGGGACAGGGGTACACAGAGACCCAGTACTTC. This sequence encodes CATSETGQGYTETQYF.

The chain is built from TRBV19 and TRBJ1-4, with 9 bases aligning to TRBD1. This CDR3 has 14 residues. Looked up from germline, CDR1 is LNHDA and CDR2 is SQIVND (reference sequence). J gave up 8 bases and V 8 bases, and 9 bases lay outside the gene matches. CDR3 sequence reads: CASSPGQGIEKLFF. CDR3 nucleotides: TGTGCCAGTTCTCCGGGACAGGGTATCGAAAAACTGTTTTTT.

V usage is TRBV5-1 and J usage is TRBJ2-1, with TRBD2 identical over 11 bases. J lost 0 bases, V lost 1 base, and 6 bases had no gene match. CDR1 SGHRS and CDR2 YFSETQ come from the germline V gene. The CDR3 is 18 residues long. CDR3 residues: CASSLRPLAGGSYNEQFF. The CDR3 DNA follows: TGCGCCAGCAGCTTGAGACCCCTAGCGGGAGGCTCCTACAATGAGCAGTTCTTC.

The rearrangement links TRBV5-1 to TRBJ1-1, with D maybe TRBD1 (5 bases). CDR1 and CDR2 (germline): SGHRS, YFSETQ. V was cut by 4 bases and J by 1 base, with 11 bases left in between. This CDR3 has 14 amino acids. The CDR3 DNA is TGCGCCAGCAGCATTCGAACAGGGAACACTGAAGCTTTCTTT. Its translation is CASSIRTGNTEAFF.

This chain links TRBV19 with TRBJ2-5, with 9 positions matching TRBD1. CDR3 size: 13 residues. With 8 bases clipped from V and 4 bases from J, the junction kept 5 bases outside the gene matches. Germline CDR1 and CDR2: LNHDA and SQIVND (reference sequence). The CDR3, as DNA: TGTGCCAGTTGGGACAGGGTTAGAGAGACCCAGTACTTC. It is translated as CASWDRVRETQYF.

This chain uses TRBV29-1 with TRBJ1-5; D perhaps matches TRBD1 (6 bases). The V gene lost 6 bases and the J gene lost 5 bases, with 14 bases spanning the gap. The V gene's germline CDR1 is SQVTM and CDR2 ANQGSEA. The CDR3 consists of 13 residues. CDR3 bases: TGCAGCGTCGAGGGACATGCTGATCAGCCCCAGCATTTT. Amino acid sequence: CSVEGHADQPQHF.

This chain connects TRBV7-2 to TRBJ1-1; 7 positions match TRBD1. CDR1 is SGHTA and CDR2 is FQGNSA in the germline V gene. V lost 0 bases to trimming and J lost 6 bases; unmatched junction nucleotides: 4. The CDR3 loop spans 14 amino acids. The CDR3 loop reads CASSLALQGAEAFF. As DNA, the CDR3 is TGTGCCAGCAGCTTAGCGCTCCAGGGGGCTGAAGCTTTCTTT.

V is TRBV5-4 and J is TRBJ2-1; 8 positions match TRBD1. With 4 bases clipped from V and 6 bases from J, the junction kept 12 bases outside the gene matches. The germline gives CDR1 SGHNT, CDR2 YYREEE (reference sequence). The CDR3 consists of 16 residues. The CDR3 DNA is TGTGCCAGCAGCGGGCGGACAGGGAAAGGGGGCAATGAGCAGTTCTTC. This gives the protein CASSGRTGKGGNEQFF.

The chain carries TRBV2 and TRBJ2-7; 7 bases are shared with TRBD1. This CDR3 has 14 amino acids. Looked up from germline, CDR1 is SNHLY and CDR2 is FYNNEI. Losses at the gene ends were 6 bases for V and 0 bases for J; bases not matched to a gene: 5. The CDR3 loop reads CASRATGPSYEQYF. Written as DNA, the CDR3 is TGTGCCAGCAGAGCGACAGGGCCCTCCTACGAGCAGTACTTC. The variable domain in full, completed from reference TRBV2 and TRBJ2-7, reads EPEVTQTPSHQVTQMGQEVILRCVPISNHLYFYWYRQILGQKVEFLVSFYNNEISEKSEIFDDQFSVERPDGSNFTLKIRSTKLEDSAMYFCASRATGPSYEQYFGPGTRLTVT.

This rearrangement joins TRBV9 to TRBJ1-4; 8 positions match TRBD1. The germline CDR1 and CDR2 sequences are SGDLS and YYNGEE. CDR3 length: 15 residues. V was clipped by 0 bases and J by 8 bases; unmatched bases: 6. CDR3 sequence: CASSVGDRRGEKLFF. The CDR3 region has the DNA TGTGCCAGCAGCGTAGGGGACAGGCGGGGAGAAAAACTGTTTTTT.

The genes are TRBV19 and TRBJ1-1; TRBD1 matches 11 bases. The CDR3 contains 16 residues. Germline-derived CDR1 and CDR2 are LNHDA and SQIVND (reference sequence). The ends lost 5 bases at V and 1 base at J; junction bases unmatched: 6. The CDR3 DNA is TGTGCCAGTAGTGCCCGGACAGGGGGCGGGAACACTGAAGCTTTCTTT. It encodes CASSARTGGGNTEAFF.

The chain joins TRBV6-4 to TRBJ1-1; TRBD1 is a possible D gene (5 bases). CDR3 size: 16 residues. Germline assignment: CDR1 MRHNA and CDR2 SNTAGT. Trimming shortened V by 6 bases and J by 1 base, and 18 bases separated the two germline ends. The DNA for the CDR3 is TGTGCCAGCAGCCTAACGGGGGGGAGGGCGAACACTGAAGCTTTCTTT. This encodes CASSLTGGRANTEAFF.

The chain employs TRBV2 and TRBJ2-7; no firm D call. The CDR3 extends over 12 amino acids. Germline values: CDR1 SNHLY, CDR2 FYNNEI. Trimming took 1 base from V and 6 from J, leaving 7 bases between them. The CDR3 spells CASSEGLVEQYF. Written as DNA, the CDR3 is TGTGCCAGCAGTGAAGGACTTGTCGAGCAGTACTTC. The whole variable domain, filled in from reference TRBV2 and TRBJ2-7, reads EPEVTQTPSHQVTQMGQEVILRCVPISNHLYFYWYRQILGQKVEFLVSFYNNEISEKSEIFDDQFSVERPDGSNFTLKIRSTKLEDSAMYFCASSEGLVEQYFGPGTRLTVT.

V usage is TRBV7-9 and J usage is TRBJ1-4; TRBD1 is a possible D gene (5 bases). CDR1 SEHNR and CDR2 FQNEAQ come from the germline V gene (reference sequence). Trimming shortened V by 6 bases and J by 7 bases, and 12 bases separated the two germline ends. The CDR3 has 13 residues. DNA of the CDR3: TGTGCCAGCAGTCCAGTGGGGGGTGAAAAACTGTTTTTT. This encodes CASSPVGGEKLFF.

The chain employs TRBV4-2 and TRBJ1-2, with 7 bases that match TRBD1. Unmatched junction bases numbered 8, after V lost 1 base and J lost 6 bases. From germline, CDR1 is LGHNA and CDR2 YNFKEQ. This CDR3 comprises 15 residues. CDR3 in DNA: TGTGCCAGCAGCCAAGCCCCAGGGGGGAAGGATGGCTACACCTTC. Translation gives CASSQAPGGKDGYTF.

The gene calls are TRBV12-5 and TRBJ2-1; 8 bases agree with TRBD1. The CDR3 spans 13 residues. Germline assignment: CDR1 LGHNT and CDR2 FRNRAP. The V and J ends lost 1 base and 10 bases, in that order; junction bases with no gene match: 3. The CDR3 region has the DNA TGTGCTAGTGGTTTGGGGACAGGGCGAGAGCAGTTCTTC. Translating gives CASGLGTGREQFF.

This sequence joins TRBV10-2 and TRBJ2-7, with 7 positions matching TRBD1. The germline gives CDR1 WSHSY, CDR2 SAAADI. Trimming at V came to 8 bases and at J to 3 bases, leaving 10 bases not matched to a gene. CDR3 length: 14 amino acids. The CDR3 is CASGGTGAGYEQYF. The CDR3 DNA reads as TGCGCCAGCGGTGGCACAGGGGCCGGCTACGAGCAGTACTTC.

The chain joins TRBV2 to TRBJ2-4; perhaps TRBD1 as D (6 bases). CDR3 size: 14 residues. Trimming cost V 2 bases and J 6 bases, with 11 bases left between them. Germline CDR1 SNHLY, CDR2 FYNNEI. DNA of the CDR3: TGTGCCAGCAGTGAACAGGGGCTGGGAAACATTCAGTACTTC. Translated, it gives CASSEQGLGNIQYF.

CDR3 sequence: CASSSGVTGETQYF. The CDR3 DNA reads TGTGCCAGCAGCTCAGGGGTGACAGGGGAGACCCAGTACTTC. The chain recombines TRBV13 with TRBJ2-5; 7 nucleotides line up with TRBD1. This CDR3 is built from 14 residues. Looked up from germline, CDR1 is PRHDT and CDR2 is FYEKMQ (reference sequence). V shed 4 bases and J 5 bases; nucleotides not matched to a gene: 7.